The 25 T cell receptor beta chains listed next were all sequenced from one sample in a study of identifying expanded T cells in peripheral blood. Sequenced by immunoSEQ multiplex PCR; TCRdb stores in-frame clones only, minus some. Found here are 75,000 to 100,000 clones, around nine tenths of them singletons; the top ten hold 2.5% to 3.5%. The source material was blood. All receptors come from a person aged 18 to 75 in good health.

The chain links TRBV10-3 to TRBJ1-1, with D possibly TRBD1 on 5 matching bases. V was trimmed by 4 bases and J by 0 bases, leaving 9 bases between them. The CDR3 sequence is 14 residues long. Germline CDR1 is ENHRY and CDR2 is SYGVKD. This chain's CDR3 is CAISGGIVNTEAFF. In DNA form, the CDR3 reads TGTGCCATCAGTGGGGGGATAGTGAACACTGAAGCTTTCTTT.

V and J are TRBV4-3 and TRBJ2-2; D is perhaps TRBD1 or TRBD2 (6 bases each). V lost 1 base and J 1 base, leaving 16 bases between the germline ends. Per the germline V gene, CDR1 is LGHNA and CDR2 is YSLEER. This CDR3 is 18 amino acids long. CDR3 region: CASSQGGIGGLNTGELFF. In nucleotides, the CDR3 is TGCGCCAGCAGCCAAGGGGGGATAGGGGGACTGAACACCGGGGAGCTGTTTTTT.

This sequence joins TRBV2 and TRBJ2-3; the match to TRBD2 covers 10 bases. Germline V gives CDR1 SNHLY, CDR2 FYNNEI. The CDR3 length is 15 residues. The V and J ends lost 6 bases and 3 bases, in that order; junction bases with no gene match: 6. As DNA, the CDR3 is TGTGCCAGCAGGGGCTTAGCGGGGGGTACAGATACGCAGTATTTT. Protein sequence: CASRGLAGGTDTQYF.

The CDR3 loop reads CASSLETGGGGNTIYF. In nucleotides, the CDR3 is TGCGCCAGCAGCTTGGAAACAGGGGGAGGAGGAAACACCATATATTTT. This rearrangement joins TRBV5-1 to TRBJ1-3; 8 nucleotides agree with TRBD1. Per the germline V gene, CDR1 is SGHRS and CDR2 is YFSETQ. V lost 0 bases to trimming and J lost 4 bases; unmatched junction nucleotides: 6. This CDR3 spans 16 amino acids.

The V call is TRBV5-6, the J call TRBJ2-1; 8 positions match TRBD2. Germline loops: CDR1 SGHDT, CDR2 YYEEEE. J gave up 6 bases and V 2 bases, and 4 bases lay outside the gene matches. The length of the CDR3 is 14 residues. This chain's CDR3 is CASSLAGAINEQFF. CDR3 DNA: TGTGCCAGCAGCTTAGCGGGGGCTATCAATGAGCAGTTCTTC.

V and J are TRBV7-2 and TRBJ2-4; TRBD2 agrees at 8 bases. Germline CDR1 is SGHTA and CDR2 is FQGNSA. The CDR3 is 19 amino acids. After removal of 1 base from V and 2 bases from J, the junction contained 13 bases not matched to a gene. The CDR3 nucleotides are TGTGCCAGCAGCTTAGGGGGAACTAGCGGCCTTCGGTCCAAAAACATTCAGTACTTC. Its translation: CASSLGGTSGLRSKNIQYF.

This clone has just one count. This chain joins TRBV28 and TRBJ2-3, with TRBD2 matching 7 bases. V dropped 3 bases and J dropped 6; count of bases not matched to a gene: 6. CDR1 and CDR2 (germline): MDHEN, SYDVKM. This CDR3 spans 14 amino acids. The chain's CDR3 is CASSLGGMGDTQYF. The CDR3 DNA is TGTGCCAGCAGTTTGGGGGGGATGGGGGATACGCAGTATTTT.

The rearrangement joins TRBV5-6 to TRBJ2-7, with D perhaps matching TRBD1 (6 bases). The CDR3 runs to 15 residues. V lost 3 bases to trimming and J lost 6 bases, with 19 bases between them. In germline, CDR1 is SGHDT, CDR2 YYEEEE. The CDR3: CASSSQMRTVSEQYF. The CDR3 nucleotides read TGTGCCAGCAGCTCACAAATGAGGACAGTCTCCGAGCAGTACTTC.

The CDR3 DNA is TGTGCCAGCAGCTCCCAAGCGGGCCCCTACGAGCAGTACTTC. Translated: CASSSQAGPYEQYF. The rearrangement links TRBV7-9 to TRBJ2-7; the D gene is possibly TRBD2 (6 bases). Trimming removed 4 bases from V and 2 bases from J, with 12 bases in between. CDR1 and CDR2 from the germline V gene are SEHNR and FQNEAQ (reference sequence). The CDR3 sequence is 14 residues long.

The chain recombines TRBV12-5 with TRBJ1-5, with 9 bases fitting TRBD1. Unmatched junction bases numbered 5, after V lost 5 bases and J lost 6 bases. This CDR3 is 14 amino acids long. Germline lookup yields CDR1 LGHNT and CDR2 FRNRAP. This CDR3 is CASGRTGEFQPQHF. The CDR3 DNA sequence: TGTGCTAGTGGTCGGACAGGGGAGTTTCAGCCCCAGCATTTT.

The sample holds a few counts of this clone. This chain joins TRBV4-1 and TRBJ2-1; D unclear. The CDR3 is 15 residues long. V was clipped by 0 bases and J by 2 bases, with 8 bases between them. CDR1 and CDR2 from the germline V gene are MGHRA and YSYEKL. The CDR3 region is CASSQDALPYNEQFF. Here the CDR3 DNA reads TGCGCCAGCAGCCAAGATGCCCTGCCCTACAATGAGCAGTTCTTC.

This clone occurred a few times. V usage is TRBV19 and J usage is TRBJ2-5; D possibly corresponds to TRBD2 (7 bases). The germline V gene has CDR1 LNHDA and CDR2 SQIVND (reference sequence). The length of the CDR3 is 14 residues. Trimming pared 1 base from V and 7 bases from J, leaving 13 bases between. The CDR3 protein is CASSIGRGHGTQYF. The CDR3, as DNA: TGTGCCAGTAGTATAGGGCGGGGGCACGGGACCCAGTACTTC. Based on the CDR3 plus reference TRBV19 and TRBJ2-5, the full variable domain is DGGITQSPKYLFRKEGQNVTLSCEQNLNHDAMYWYRQDPGQGLRLIYYSQIVNDFQKGDIAEGYSVSREKKESFPLTVTSAQKNPTAFYLCASSIGRGHGTQYFGPGTRLLVL.

The chain couples TRBV13 to TRBJ2-3; D is unresolved. CDR1 and CDR2 (germline): PRHDT, FYEKMQ (reference sequence). The CDR3 spans 13 residues. Trimming took 0 bases from V and 0 from J, leaving 1 base between them. The CDR3 DNA follows: TGTGCCAGCAGCTTAGGCAGCACAGATACGCAGTATTTT. This codes for CASSLGSTDTQYF.

The chain is built from TRBV1 and TRBJ2-1; the D segment call TRBD2 is taken from the table without a DNA check. TRBV1 is marked as a pseudogene. This CDR3 spans 17 amino acids. The CDR3 bases are TGCACCAGCAGCCAAGATGGGACTAGCGGGGGGGCCCCTCGCCGGTTCTTC. Protein product: CTSSQDGTSGGAPRRFF.

The CDR3 here is CASSEARAAGELFF. The DNA of the CDR3 is TGTGCCAGCAGTGAAGCGCGGGCGGCCGGGGAGCTGTTTTTT. The chain couples TRBV6-1 to TRBJ2-2; a possible D gene is TRBD2 (5 bases). V lost 0 bases and J lost 6, with 8 bases in between. CDR3 length: 14 residues. In germline, CDR1 is MNHNS, CDR2 SASEGT.

The J gene is TRBJ1-3, the V gene TRBV18, with D unresolved. V was clipped by 6 bases and J by 0 bases, with 9 bases between them. CDR3 size: 14 residues. Germline V CDR1 and CDR2: KGHSH, LQKENI. The CDR3 DNA reads TGTGCCAGCTCCCCTGGGAACTCTGGAAACACCATATATTTT. It codes for CASSPGNSGNTIYF. The entire variable domain, with the rest obtained from reference TRBV18 and TRBJ1-3, is as follows: NAGVMQNPRHLVRRRGQEARLRCSPMKGHSHVYWYRQLPEEGLKFMVYLQKENIIDESGMPKERFSAEFPKEGPSILRIQQVVRGDSAAYFCASSPGNSGNTIYFGEGSWLTVV.

The chain employs TRBV6-5 and TRBJ1-2; no reliable D call. CDR1 MNHEY and CDR2 SVGAGI come from the germline V gene. The CDR3 sequence is 13 residues long. V lost 6 bases to trimming and J lost 8 bases, with 16 bases between them. The CDR3: CASRAEHVGGYTF. DNA for the CDR3: TGTGCCAGCAGGGCGGAACATGTTGGAGGCTACACCTTC.

J is TRBJ1-2 and V is TRBV4-3; 8 bases agree with TRBD1. Looked up from germline, CDR1 is LGHNA and CDR2 is YSLEER. Germline trimming cut 1 base from V and 4 bases from J; bases unmatched to any gene: 11. The CDR3 consists of 17 residues. CDR3 nucleotides: TGCGCCAGCAGCCAAGGACCTCCAGGGGGCTCACCCTATGGCTACACCTTC. This sequence encodes CASSQGPPGGSPYGYTF.

V gene TRBV5-1 combines with J gene TRBJ2-1; maybe TRBD2 (5 bases). The CDR3 extends over 13 amino acids. Germline CDR1 is SGHRS and CDR2 is YFSETQ. V was pared by 1 base and J by 7 bases, with 9 bases between. DNA of the CDR3: TGCGCCAGCAGCTTGAACAGCGGAAATGAGCAGTTCTTC. This codes for CASSLNSGNEQFF.

This chain joins TRBV6-1 and TRBJ1-1, with 8 positions matching TRBD1. The germline V gene encodes CDR1 MNHNS and CDR2 SASEGT. Losses at the gene ends were 1 base for V and 8 bases for J; bases not matched to a gene: 6. This CDR3 contains 14 residues. This CDR3 is CASSEVLRDREAFF. In nucleotides, the CDR3 is TGTGCCAGCAGTGAAGTCCTCCGGGACAGGGAAGCTTTCTTT.

This clone has only a few counts. This rearrangement joins TRBV4-1 to TRBJ1-3; D gene unclear. Trimming pared 2 bases from V and 3 bases from J, leaving 14 bases between. The CDR3 has 16 residues. Looked up from germline, CDR1 is MGHRA and CDR2 is YSYEKL. The CDR3 bases are TGCGCCAGCAGCCAAATCGCGGGAGTCAGTGGAAACACCATATATTTT. Amino acid sequence: CASSQIAGVSGNTIYF.

This clone was observed once. The chain joins TRBV28 to TRBJ1-5; D unresolved. Germline V gives CDR1 MDHEN, CDR2 SYDVKM. The V and J ends lost 5 bases and 3 bases respectively, with 5 bases between them. The CDR3 has 12 residues. The CDR3 DNA sequence: TGTGCCAGCAGTCAGGACAATCAGCCCCAGCATTTT. This translates into CASSQDNQPQHF.

This clone was detected once. This chain uses TRBV6-4 with TRBJ2-3; 10 nucleotides line up with TRBD2. This CDR3 is built from 16 residues. Germline lookup yields CDR1 MRHNA and CDR2 SNTAGT. V lost 2 bases to trimming and J lost 4 bases; unmatched junction nucleotides: 6. This chain's CDR3 is CASSDESGGAADTQYF. The CDR3 coding sequence is TGTGCCAGCAGTGACGAGAGCGGGGGGGCAGCAGATACGCAGTATTTT.

The chain carries TRBV19 and TRBJ2-1; 8 bases match TRBD2. The germline gives CDR1 LNHDA, CDR2 SQIVND (reference sequence). This CDR3 has 14 residues. V lost 6 bases, J lost 7 bases, and 8 bases stayed unmatched. CDR3 nucleotides: TGTGCCAGTAGCCTTCGGGGGGGCGTAAATGAGCAGTTCTTC. Amino acid sequence: CASSLRGGVNEQFF.

V usage is TRBV14 and J usage is TRBJ2-7; D might be TRBD1 or TRBD2, each matching 5 bases. Germline CDR1 is SGHDN and CDR2 is FVKESK. The CDR3 is 14 residues long. Trimming shortened V by 0 bases and J by 7 bases, and 13 bases separated the two germline ends. The CDR3 nucleotides read TGTGCCAGCAGCCAAGATAGGGGATGGGGGGAGCAGTACTTC. Translating gives CASSQDRGWGEQYF.